This T cell receptor (beta chain) was identified in a study of T cells in Graves' hyperthyroidism and ophthalmopathy. Study findings and constraints: The majority of expanded thyroid clonotypes above 0.001 also appeared in blood.

V gave up 3 bases and J gave up 5 bases, with 15 bases separating them. CDR3 length equals 14 residues. The V gene's germline CDR1 is DFQATT and CDR2 SNEGSKA (reference sequence). RNA transcripts served as the template for amplifying TCR beta CDR3 regions. A first-round RT-PCR of the TCR CDR3 used the HTBI primer set. TCRdb processed the multiplex PCR reads anew with MiXCR; each CDR3 protein has one entry. Of about 500,000 distinct CDR3 sequences in the sample, roughly 15% were seen once. Subjects with ophthalmopathy showed a Clinical Activity Score no lower than 3, a NOSPECS grade no lower than 4, and a duration shorter than 3 months. As regards this clonotype: Its target is unknown.

The sequence came from a woman under 40 with Graves' ophthalmopathy. The chain recombines TRBV20-1 with TRBJ2-3, with D perhaps TRBD2 (6 bases). Sequenced material: blood. The CDR3 loop reads CSARPSGEVDTQYF. The CDR3 DNA is TGCAGTGCTAGGCCTTCGGGGGAAGTAGATACGCAGTATTTT.